These T cell receptor beta chains were read from a single sample in a study of cytomegalovirus exposure and HLA in healthy donors. Some clones are missing from TCRdb's copy, which holds only in-frame ones; the method was immunoSEQ multiplex PCR. The sample lists under 150,000 clones, 60% to 85% seen once, with less than 2% in the top ten. Sequencing was performed on PBMCs. Source of these receptors: a female donor in good health and CMV-seropositive. CDR3s include the opening cysteine and the closing phenylalanine or tryptophan. D genes are given only for firm matches. Size is stated for part of the rows, as once, few or many counts, or as a class when the clone is expanded.

clone_size d_call j_call v_call cdr3_aa cdr3_nt
few TRBD1 TRBJ1-5 TRBV7-9 CASSFGTGGRWSNQPQHF TGTGCCAGCAGCTTCGGGACAGGGGGCAGGTGGAGCAATCAGCCCCAGCATTTT
- TRBD1 TRBJ1-5 TRBV25-1 CASSVQGAYQPQHF TGTGCCAGCAGTGTACAGGGGGCCTATCAGCCCCAGCATTTT
once TRBD1 TRBJ2-7 TRBV29-1 CRLSTGTGHYEQYF TGCAGACTCTCAACCGGGACAGGGCACTACGAGCAGTACTTC
- - TRBJ1-6 TRBV19 CASTSTYNSPLHF TGTGCCAGTACGAGCACCTATAATTCACCCCTCCACTTT
- - TRBJ1-1 TRBV6-5 CASSGKRNTEAFF TGTGCCAGCTCGGGGAAGAGGAACACTGAAGCTTTCTTT
- - TRBJ2-7 TRBV5-1 CASSLTGSYEQYF TGCGCCAGCAGCTTGACGGGTTCCTACGAGCAGTACTTC
- - TRBJ1-1 TRBV18 CASSPPLGEAFF TGTGCCAGCTCACCACCACTAGGTGAAGCTTTCTTT
few TRBD2 TRBJ2-5 TRBV18 CASSPIGAGHQETQYF TGTGCCAGCTCACCAATTGGAGCGGGGCACCAAGAGACCCAGTACTTC
- - TRBJ1-2 TRBV23-1 CASSRPRAASEGTNYGYTF TGCGCCAGCAGTCGACCGAGGGCGGCCTCCGAAGGGACTAACTATGGCTACACCTTC
- TRBD2 TRBJ2-7 TRBV6-6 CASSPTPGTSSYEQYF TGTGCCAGCAGTCCCACCCCAGGGACTAGCAGCTACGAGCAGTACTTC
- TRBD1 TRBJ2-3 TRBV5-1 CASSFGDQGALSTDTQYF TGCGCCAGCAGCTTTGGGGACCAGGGGGCTCTTAGCACAGATACGCAGTATTTT
- TRBD1 TRBJ2-7 TRBV4-2 CASSQGTGDYEQYF TGTGCCAGCAGCCAGGGGACAGGGGACTACGAGCAGTACTTC
- TRBD2 TRBJ2-5 TRBV5-6 CASTPGGGQETQYF TGTGCCAGCACCCCGGGCGGGGGACAAGAGACCCAGTACTTC
- - TRBJ2-4 TRBV28 CASSLVARDIQYF TGTGCCAGCAGTTTAGTCGCCCGGGACATTCAGTACTTC
once TRBD2 TRBJ2-1 TRBV6-5 CASSTSADYNEQFF TGTGCCAGCTCAACTAGCGCCGATTACAATGAGCAGTTCTTC
few TRBD1 TRBJ1-1 TRBV6-1 CASRTPGGRGEAFF TGTGCCAGCAGGACCCCAGGGGGCCGGGGTGAAGCTTTCTTT
- - TRBJ1-1 TRBV5-6 CASSLRVSRRAWGTEAFF TGTGCCAGCAGCTTGCGGGTCTCGAGGAGGGCATGGGGGACTGAAGCTTTCTTT
- - TRBJ2-7 TRBV25-1 CASSAREPYEQYF TGTGCCAGCAGTGCCCGGGAACCCTACGAGCAGTACTTC
- - TRBJ2-3 TRBV9 CASTTGTTVTDTQYF TGTGCCAGCACCACAGGTACGACGGTGACAGATACGCAGTATTTT
- TRBD1 TRBJ2-4 TRBV2 CASSEQGTAPKGIQYF TGTGCCAGCAGTGAACAAGGGACAGCCCCAAAGGGCATTCAGTACTTC
- TRBD1 TRBJ2-7 TRBV10-3 CAISESGQIYEQYF TGTGCCATCAGTGAGTCGGGACAGATCTACGAGCAGTACTTC
- - TRBJ2-7 TRBV5-4 CASNQQGTYEQYF TGTGCCAGCAATCAACAGGGCACCTACGAGCAGTACTTC
- - TRBJ1-5 TRBV25-1 CASIRSNQPQHF TGTGCCAGCATCAGGAGCAATCAGCCCCAGCATTTT
- TRBD1 TRBJ1-5 TRBV19 CASRARGYDQPQHF TGTGCCAGTAGGGCCAGGGGGTACGATCAGCCCCAGCATTTT
once - TRBJ2-7 TRBV7-9 CASSQVSYEQYF TGTGCCAGCAGTCAAGTATCCTACGAGCAGTACTTC
few TRBD1 TRBJ2-7 TRBV11-3 CASRRGGTGAYEQYF TGTGCCAGCAGGCGGGGTGGGACAGGTGCCTACGAGCAGTACTTC
- TRBD1 TRBJ1-2 TRBV14 CASSPGQNYGYTF TGTGCCAGCAGCCCGGGACAGAACTATGGCTACACCTTC
- - TRBJ2-5 TRBV19 CATSLVQGQETQYF TGTGCCACCTCTCTAGTCCAGGGCCAAGAGACCCAGTACTTC
- - TRBJ1-4 TRBV5-5 CASSLDRATNEKLFF TGTGCCAGCAGCTTGGACAGGGCAACTAATGAAAAACTGTTTTTT
- TRBD1 TRBJ1-2 TRBV6-6 CASSYDRERGYTF TGTGCCAGCAGTTACGACAGGGAACGTGGCTACACCTTC
once - TRBJ1-1 TRBV19 CASSITRGNTEAFF TGTGCCAGTAGTATCACCCGGGGGAACACTGAAGCTTTCTTT
- TRBD1 TRBJ2-7 TRBV4-1 CASSVRDPPGQGASYEQYF TGCGCCAGCAGCGTTCGGGACCCTCCGGGACAGGGGGCGTCCTACGAGCAGTACTTC
few TRBD2 TRBJ2-3 TRBV7-6 CASSLAGTRLAGVRRDTQYF TGTGCCAGCAGCTTAGCGGGAACCCGACTAGCGGGAGTTAGAAGAGATACGCAGTATTTT
- - TRBJ2-1 TRBV7-9 CASSLSVVPNEQFF TGTGCCAGCAGCCTATCCGTGGTCCCCAATGAGCAGTTCTTC
few TRBD1 TRBJ1-5 TRBV30 CAWSGTGGNQPQHF TGTGCCTGGAGTGGGACAGGCGGCAATCAGCCCCAGCATTTT
- - TRBJ2-5 TRBV13 CASSLYIAWETQYF TGTGCCAGCAGCTTATATATAGCATGGGAGACCCAGTACTTC
- TRBD1 TRBJ2-7 TRBV5-1 CASSMTGPSYEQYF TGCGCCAGCAGCATGACAGGGCCCTCCTACGAGCAGTACTTC
- TRBD2 TRBJ2-3 TRBV7-2 CASTGRGGWEMDTQYF TGTGCCAGCACCGGACGGGGGGGCTGGGAGATGGATACGCAGTATTTT
- TRBD2 TRBJ2-1 TRBV28 CASSPLSGGAYEQFF TGTGCCAGCAGTCCCCTCAGCGGGGGGGCCTATGAGCAGTTCTTC
few - TRBJ2-3 TRBV2 CASSQGPSTDTQYF TGTGCCAGCTCTCAGGGCCCTAGCACAGATACGCAGTATTTT
once - TRBJ2-5 TRBV18 CASSPQMQETQYF TGTGCCAGCTCACCCCAGATGCAAGAGACCCAGTACTTC
- - TRBJ2-7 TRBV28 CASSPGQNYEQYF TGTGCCAGCAGCCCCGGACAGAACTACGAGCAGTACTTC
- TRBD1 TRBJ2-7 TRBV5-6 CASSLVTGGDEQYF TGTGCCAGCAGCTTGGTTACAGGGGGCGACGAGCAGTACTTC
once TRBD2 TRBJ2-5 TRBV27 CASSLQLAGETQYF TGTGCCAGCAGTTTACAGCTAGCGGGAGAGACCCAGTACTTC
once TRBD1 TRBJ1-2 TRBV6-1 CASSRQGDYGYTF TGTGCCAGCAGTAGACAGGGGGACTATGGCTACACCTTC
- TRBD1 TRBJ1-5 TRBV4-1 CASSQGDRGGYISNQPQHF TGCGCCAGCAGCCAAGGGGACAGGGGAGGGTATATTAGCAATCAGCCCCAGCATTTT
- TRBD1 TRBJ2-3 TRBV13 CASSSPPGQRSTDTQYF TGTGCCAGCAGCTCCCCTCCGGGACAGAGAAGCACAGATACGCAGTATTTT
once - TRBJ1-2 TRBV27 CASSPPPGAHYGYTF TGTGCCAGCAGTCCCCCGCCCGGAGCGCACTATGGCTACACCTTC
- TRBD1 TRBJ1-2 TRBV29-1 CSVQGAGGYTF TGCAGCGTTCAGGGGGCTGGGGGCTACACCTTC
once TRBD1 TRBJ2-5 TRBV9 CASSSRTGKETQYF TGTGCCAGCAGCTCCCGGACAGGAAAAGAGACCCAGTACTTC
- - TRBJ1-5 TRBV5-1 CASSLTVNQPQHF TGCGCCAGCAGCTTGACGGTGAATCAGCCCCAGCATTTT
once - TRBJ1-2 TRBV19 CASTQGSEYYGYTF TGTGCCAGTACCCAAGGGAGCGAGTATTATGGCTACACCTTC
- TRBD2 TRBJ2-6 TRBV7-3 CASSLGAGGAGANVLTF TGTGCCAGCAGCTTAGGGGCCGGGGGGGCTGGGGCCAACGTCCTGACTTTC
- - TRBJ1-1 TRBV12-5 CASGLDLSAAFF TGTGCTAGTGGTTTGGATCTGAGCGCGGCTTTCTTT
once TRBD2 TRBJ2-3 TRBV25-1 CASSDLAGSSTDTQYF TGTGCCAGCAGTGACCTAGCGGGTTCTAGCACAGATACGCAGTATTTT